The rows below give T cell receptor beta chains drawn from one sample of a study of breast tumors, draining lymph nodes, adjacent tissues. From the multiplex PCR reads, TCRdb called clonotypes with MiXCR, one entry per CDR3 protein. The sample consists of approximately 210,000 distinct CDR3 sequences, about 30% of them appearing once. The sequenced sample was axillary lymph node tissue. These receptors came from a female donor with breast cancer. Some clones in this sample may be carry-over from other donors' samples. The CDR3 runs from the conserved cysteine through the conserved F or W. The order of the fields is CDR3 protein, CDR3 DNA, J gene, clone size, D gene, V gene, CDR3 length. D genes are given only for firm matches. Clone size is given for some rows only: seen once, a few or many times, or a class if the clone is expanded.

CSVGGGGTPSTDTQYF | TGCAGCGTGGGTGGCGGCGGAACCCCTAGCACAGATACGCAGTATTTT | TRBJ2-3 | - | - | TRBV29-1 | 16
CSARWDGRRGDTQYF | TGCAGTGCTAGATGGGACGGGAGGAGAGGAGATACGCAGTATTTT | TRBJ2-3 | - | TRBD2 | TRBV20-1 | 15
CANSEGGTNEKLFF | TGTGCCAACAGTGAGGGGGGAACTAATGAAAAACTGTTTTTT | TRBJ1-4 | - | - | TRBV24-1 | 14
CAGSLSGTMNTEAFF | TGTGCCGGCAGTTTGAGTGGGACTATGAACACTGAAGCTTTCTTT | TRBJ1-1 | once | - | TRBV12-3/TRBV12-4 | 15
CSGDTQYF | TGCAGCGGAGATACGCAGTATTTT | TRBJ2-3 | many | - | TRBV29-1 | 8
CARIGTDNEQFF | TGTGCCAGGATAGGGACCGACAATGAGCAGTTCTTC | TRBJ2-1 | - | - | TRBV7-9 | 12
CATSSYGGELFF | TGTGCCACCAGCAGTTATGGCGGGGAGCTGTTTTTT | TRBJ2-2 | many | - | TRBV15 | 12
CASSVTWGETQYF | TGTGCCAGCAGCGTAACTTGGGGGGAGACCCAGTACTTC | TRBJ2-5 | many | - | TRBV9 | 13
CATSERHNYGYTF | TGTGCCACCAGTGAGAGACATAACTATGGCTACACCTTC | TRBJ1-2 | many | - | TRBV24-1 | 13
CASSDRLAGMETQYF | TGTGCCAGCAGCGATAGACTAGCGGGAATGGAGACCCAGTACTTC | TRBJ2-5 | - | TRBD2 | TRBV7-2 | 15
CASSLGGGTGAYEQYF | TGTGCCAGCAGCTTAGGGGGTGGGACAGGGGCCTACGAGCAGTACTTC | TRBJ2-7 | many | TRBD1 | TRBV7-9 | 16
CSLAGDGNTIYF | TGCAGCTTAGCGGGGGACGGAAACACCATATATTTT | TRBJ1-3 | - | - | TRBV29-1 | 12
CASSLYKGSYTF | TGTGCCAGCAGTTTATACAAGGGCAGCTACACCTTC | TRBJ1-2 | many | - | TRBV28 | 12
CASSLPGTGRSPLHF | TGTGCCAGCAGTTTACCCGGGACAGGGCGCTCTCCCCTCCACTTT | TRBJ1-6 | many | TRBD1 | TRBV28 | 15
CASSFRGPTNYGYTF | TGTGCCAGCAGCTTTAGGGGACCCACTAACTATGGCTACACCTTC | TRBJ1-2 | many | - | TRBV5-8 | 15
CATSDPARPTEAFF | TGTGCCACCAGTGATCCCGCCAGGCCCACTGAAGCTTTCTTT | TRBJ1-1 | - | - | TRBV24-1 | 14
CASKSDVNTGELFF | TGTGCCAGCAAGAGCGACGTAAACACCGGGGAGCTGTTTTTT | TRBJ2-2 | many | - | TRBV6-4 | 14
CASSQGHGRGYEQYF | TGCGCCAGCAGCCAAGGTCACGGGAGGGGCTACGAGCAGTACTTC | TRBJ2-7 | many | TRBD2 | TRBV4-3 | 15
CASSSPSGTGHTGELFF | TGTGCCAGCAGTTCCCCGAGCGGGACAGGGCATACCGGGGAGCTGTTTTTT | TRBJ2-2 | - | TRBD1 | TRBV6-6 | 17
CSARSGRGSYEQYF | TGCAGTGCTAGAAGTGGGAGAGGCTCCTACGAGCAGTACTTC | TRBJ2-7 | - | - | TRBV20-1 | 14
CASSPSGTGAAGELFF | TGTGCCAGCTCACCATCCGGGACAGGGGCGGCCGGGGAGCTGTTTTTT | TRBJ2-2 | many | TRBD1 | TRBV18 | 16
CASSPATPSEKLFF | TGTGCCAGCAGCCCAGCAACCCCGTCCGAAAAACTGTTTTTT | TRBJ1-4 | many | - | TRBV7-9 | 14
CASSLDRSVALGYEQYF | TGTGCCAGCAGCTTAGATCGCTCGGTAGCTTTGGGGTACGAGCAGTACTTC | TRBJ2-7 | many | - | TRBV11-2 | 17
CASSLALGRDYGYTF | TGCGCCAGCAGCTTGGCCCTCGGCCGGGACTATGGCTACACCTTC | TRBJ1-2 | - | - | TRBV5-1 | 15
CASSNRDTSYEQYF | TGTGCCAGCAGTAACCGGGACACCTCCTACGAGCAGTACTTC | TRBJ2-7 | many | - | TRBV6-6 | 14
CATILRQGLGYTF | TGTGCCACCATCCTACGACAGGGACTTGGCTACACCTTC | TRBJ1-2 | - | TRBD1 | TRBV24-1 | 13
CASRLRGGLEGYTQYF | TGTGCCAGCAGGCTCAGGGGAGGACTAGAAGGATATACGCAGTATTTT | TRBJ2-3 | many | - | TRBV2 | 16
CASKDRDNSPLHF | TGTGCCAGCAAGGACAGAGATAATTCACCCCTCCACTTT | TRBJ1-6 | - | - | TRBV6-5 | 13
CATSSDSGYNEQFF | TGTGCCACCAGCAGTGATTCGGGTTACAATGAGCAGTTCTTC | TRBJ2-1 | - | - | TRBV15 | 14
CSARGGQTQYF | TGCAGTGCTAGAGGGGGCCAGACCCAGTACTTC | TRBJ2-5 | - | - | TRBV20-1 | 11
CASSLGYNEQFF | TGTGCCAGCAGCTTAGGGTACAATGAGCAGTTCTTC | TRBJ2-1 | many | - | TRBV11-2 | 12
CASSHYQPQHF | TGCGCCAGCAGCCATTATCAGCCCCAGCATTTT | TRBJ1-5 | - | - | TRBV6-1 | 11
CASSLAAGGSYEQYF | TGTGCCAGCAGCCTAGCGGCGGGAGGATCCTACGAGCAGTACTTC | TRBJ2-7 | many | TRBD2 | TRBV7-3 | 15
CAEETSGSTGNIQYF | TGTGCCGAAGAGACTAGCGGGAGTACGGGAAACATTCAGTACTTC | TRBJ2-4 | once | TRBD2 | TRBV25-1 | 15
CASSQAAQGIGYEQYF | TGCGCCAGCAGCCAAGCGGCTCAGGGAATTGGCTACGAGCAGTACTTC | TRBJ2-7 | many | - | TRBV4-1 | 16
CATSDSGTAGGYTF | TGTGCCACCAGTGATTCCGGGACAGCAGGCGGCTACACCTTC | TRBJ1-2 | many | TRBD1 | TRBV24-1 | 14
CASSSKGLRTTEQYF | TGTGCCAGCAGTTCTAAAGGCCTCCGTACGACCGAGCAGTACTTC | TRBJ2-7 | many | - | TRBV13 | 15
CASSPNHNADTQYF | TGCGCCAGCAGCCCCAACCACAACGCAGATACGCAGTATTTT | TRBJ2-3 | many | - | TRBV4-1 | 14
CAITVAGGNQETQYF | TGTGCCATCACCGTAGCGGGAGGTAACCAAGAGACCCAGTACTTC | TRBJ2-5 | - | TRBD2 | TRBV10-3 | 15
CASSQDEDRGSSPLHF | TGTGCCAGCAGCCAAGATGAGGACAGGGGTAGTTCACCCCTCCACTTT | TRBJ1-6 | many | TRBD1 | TRBV4-2 | 16
CASTGRGEKLFF | TGTGCCAGCACCGGGCGGGGAGAAAAACTGTTTTTT | TRBJ1-4 | many | - | TRBV2 | 12
CASSKPGLASYEQYF | TGTGCCAGCAGTAAACCGGGACTAGCGTCCTACGAGCAGTACTTC | TRBJ2-7 | many | TRBD2 | TRBV28 | 15
CASSDPVTGELFF | TGTGCCAGCAGTGACCCCGTTACCGGGGAGCTGTTTTTT | TRBJ2-2 | many | - | TRBV6-1 | 13
CASCQTSGATDTQYF | TGTGCCAGCTGCCAGACTAGCGGAGCCACAGATACGCAGTATTTT | TRBJ2-3 | - | TRBD2 | TRBV18 | 15
CASSEASGELFF | TGTGCCAGCAGTGAGGCTAGCGGGGAGCTGTTTTTT | TRBJ2-2 | - | - | TRBV2 | 12
CASSGRGTGGTQYF | TGTGCCAGCAGTGGCAGGGGTACGGGAGGGACCCAGTACTTC | TRBJ2-5 | - | - | TRBV2 | 14